These 2 T cell receptor beta chains were sequenced from one sample in a study of neurological immune-mediated disorders. TCRdb passed the 5' RACE reads through MiXCR, listing each CDR3 protein once. This table holds around 94,000 distinct CDR3 sequences, 3.5% to 4% found once. The sample comprised PBMCs. These receptors all come from a woman younger than 30 with multiple sclerosis.

This clonotype was observed many times. The genes are TRBV2 and TRBJ2-3, with 16 positions matching TRBD2. Germline V lookup: CDR1 SNHLY, CDR2 FYNNEI. V lost 6 bases to trimming and J lost 4 bases; unmatched junction nucleotides: 13. CDR3 size: 19 residues. CDR3 residues: CASSPLGLAGGPPPDTQYF. Written as DNA, the CDR3 is TGTGCCAGCAGCCCCCTGGGACTAGCGGGGGGGCCCCCGCCAGATACGCAGTATTTT. The full variable domain, its missing parts supplied by reference TRBV2 and TRBJ2-3, is EPEVTQTPSHQVTQMGQEVILRCVPISNHLYFYWYRQILGQKVEFLVSFYNNEISEKSEIFDDQFSVERPDGSNFTLKIRSTKLEDSAMYFCASSPLGLAGGPPPDTQYFGPGTRLTVL.

This clonotype was counted many times. The chain has TRBV20-1 and TRBJ2-7; D is possibly TRBD2 (6 bases). The V end lost 1 base, the J end lost 3 bases, and 10 bases lay between the germline ends. Germline V lookup: CDR1 DFQATT, CDR2 SNEGSKA (reference sequence). The CDR3 contains 13 residues. The CDR3 loop is CSARGDSDYEQYF. The CDR3 DNA reads as TGCAGTGCTAGAGGGGACTCGGACTACGAGCAGTACTTC.